The 19 T cell receptor beta chains given below trace back to one sample, sequenced in a study of blood T cell repertoires in COVID-19 (dated by TCRdb to 2018 to 2020). Library generation was performed with the immunoSEQ multiplex PCR assay. Here the immuneACCESS table is served through TCRdb, limited to in-frame sequences with V and J called. Missing clones are a known gap in these copies; in checked studies unresolved V genes cover under half, and the rest lacks a known reason. This sample lists approximately 280,000 clones; 70% to 90% were detected once. Approximately 10% of the sample belongs to the ten largest clones. The sequencing sample was made of peripheral blood. The receptors were gathered from a woman aged 70-85 years with acute or convalescent COVID-19.

This clone has a count of ten or more. This chain uses TRBV10-1 with TRBJ1-1, with 7 bases lining up with TRBD1. The CDR3 totals 11 residues. CDR1 WNHNN and CDR2 SYGVQD come from the germline V gene (reference sequence). J gave up 7 bases and V 8 bases, and 4 bases lay outside the gene matches. Here the CDR3 reads CASSYRGEAFF. CDR3 nucleotides: TGCGCCAGCTCATACAGGGGTGAAGCTTTCTTT.

The V call is TRBV5-5, the J call TRBJ2-1, with TRBD1 matching 8 bases. CDR3 length: 15 residues. CDR1 is SGHKS, CDR2 YYEKEE, per germline (reference sequence). V shed 2 bases, J shed 0 bases, and the junction held 1 base outside the gene matches. The CDR3 reads CASSFTGGSYNEQFF. The CDR3 DNA reads as TGTGCCAGCAGCTTTACAGGGGGCTCCTACAATGAGCAGTTCTTC.

The chain carries TRBV10-3 and TRBJ2-2, with D perhaps matching TRBD1 (6 bases). Trimming cost V 10 bases and J 1 base, with 10 bases left between them. The CDR3 runs to 13 residues. CDR1 is ENHRY and CDR2 is SYGVKD in the germline V gene. The CDR3 DNA is TGTGCCAGGTCACAGGGGAACACCGGGGAGCTGTTTTTT. It yields the protein CARSQGNTGELFF.

The chain is built from TRBV7-3 and TRBJ1-2, with D perhaps TRBD1 (6 bases). This CDR3 contains 13 residues. Deletions cut 5 bases from V and 8 bases from J, with 15 bases between. Germline CDR1 SGHTA, CDR2 FQGTGA. This CDR3 is CASSHSRGTGYTF. DNA of the CDR3: TGTGCCAGCAGCCACTCCAGGGGAACCGGCTACACCTTC.

This clone was counted a single time. This chain connects TRBV6-5 to TRBJ1-2; 7 bases fit TRBD1. CDR1 is MNHEY and CDR2 is SVGAGI in the germline V gene. This CDR3 contains 13 residues. V shed 8 bases and J 6 bases; nucleotides not matched to a gene: 9. This CDR3 reads CASGRQGSNGYTF. DNA of the CDR3: TGTGCCAGCGGTAGACAGGGATCTAATGGCTACACCTTC.

The chain joins TRBV20-1 to TRBJ1-4; the D is unclear. Germline-derived CDR1 and CDR2 are DFQATT and SNEGSKA (reference sequence). The CDR3 consists of 11 residues. V was clipped by 3 bases and J by 8 bases, with 7 bases between them. The CDR3 sequence: CSASLGEKLFF. The CDR3 DNA follows: TGCAGTGCTAGTCTAGGAGAAAAACTGTTTTTT.

Here the CDR3 reads CASSEKGWTMRADEQFF. CDR3 DNA: TGTGCCAGCAGTGAAAAGGGATGGACTATGAGGGCGGATGAGCAGTTCTTC. V usage is TRBV2 and J usage is TRBJ2-1; TRBD2 might be the D (6 bases). This CDR3 has 17 amino acids. CDR1 is SNHLY, CDR2 FYNNEI, per germline. Trimming removed 2 bases from V and 8 bases from J, with 22 bases in between. Full variable domain (remainder filled in from reference TRBV2 and TRBJ2-1): EPEVTQTPSHQVTQMGQEVILRCVPISNHLYFYWYRQILGQKVEFLVSFYNNEISEKSEIFDDQFSVERPDGSNFTLKIRSTKLEDSAMYFCASSEKGWTMRADEQFFGPGTRLTVL.

The V call is TRBV7-8, the J call TRBJ1-4; 11 bases line up with TRBD1. The germline V gene encodes CDR1 SGHVS and CDR2 FQNEAQ. The CDR3 consists of 17 residues. Trimming removed 0 bases from V and 4 bases from J; junction bases left unmatched: 4. Written as DNA, the CDR3 is TGTGCCAGCAGCTTAGCGCCGGGACAGGGGGGTAATGAAAAACTGTTTTTT. This translates into CASSLAPGQGGNEKLFF.

This clone was counted between two and nine times. This rearrangement joins TRBV7-9 to TRBJ2-7; 7 bases are a match to TRBD1. CDR3 size: 15 residues. With 4 bases clipped from V and 0 bases from J, the junction kept 6 bases outside the gene matches. CDR1 is SEHNR and CDR2 is FQNEAQ in the germline V gene (reference sequence). CDR3 nucleotides: TGTGCCAGCAGCTCGACAGGGAAGAGCTCCTACGAGCAGTACTTC. The encoded protein is CASSSTGKSSYEQYF.

V gene TRBV5-1 combines with J gene TRBJ2-7, with D possibly TRBD1 on 5 matching bases. The CDR3 contains 14 residues. CDR1 is SGHRS and CDR2 is YFSETQ in the germline V gene. V gave up 0 bases and J gave up 3 bases, with 10 bases separating them. The CDR3 DNA reads as TGCGCCAGCAGCTTGGAGGGGCCAAACTACGAGCAGTACTTC. Translation gives CASSLEGPNYEQYF. The whole variable domain, filled in from reference TRBV5-1 and TRBJ2-7, reads KAGVTQTPRYLIKTRGQQVTLSCSPISGHRSVSWYQQTPGQGLQFLFEYFSETQRNKGNFPGRFSGRQFSNSRSEMNVSTLELGDSALYLCASSLEGPNYEQYFGPGTRLTVT.

CDR3 region: CASSREAQQYNSPLHF. The CDR3 DNA follows: TGTGCCAGCAGCAGAGAGGCCCAGCAGTATAATTCACCCCTCCACTTT. The V gene is TRBV9, the J gene TRBJ1-6; D unresolved. Trimming left V 4 bases short and J 4 bases short, with 15 bases between. The CDR3 loop spans 16 amino acids. CDR1 SGDLS and CDR2 YYNGEE come from the germline V gene.

This chain connects TRBV10-3 to TRBJ2-1; possibly TRBD1 for D (6 bases). The germline V gene has CDR1 ENHRY and CDR2 SYGVKD. Trimming took 8 bases from V and 5 from J, leaving 16 bases between them. The CDR3 extends over 14 amino acids. The CDR3 loop reads CAIGEFTGNNEQFF. CDR3 in DNA: TGTGCCATCGGAGAGTTTACAGGGAACAATGAGCAGTTCTTC.

The V and J genes are TRBV2 and TRBJ1-2, with D perhaps TRBD1 (6 bases). V was trimmed by 3 bases and J by 7 bases, leaving 15 bases between them. The CDR3 consists of 14 residues. Germline V gives CDR1 SNHLY, CDR2 FYNNEI. CDR3 in DNA: TGTGCCAGCAGTGAGTCCACAGGGAGAGTTGGCTACACCTTC. It yields the protein CASSESTGRVGYTF.

This chain links TRBV18 with TRBJ1-3, with a possible D match to TRBD1 (5 bases). Germline CDR1 reads KGHSH; CDR2 reads LQKENI. The CDR3 runs 13 residues. V lost 2 bases to trimming and J lost 5 bases, with 7 bases between them. The CDR3 coding sequence is TGTGCCAGCTCACCAGGGGCACGAAACACCATATATTTT. Amino acids: CASSPGARNTIYF.

The chain is built from TRBV19 and TRBJ1-6; weak D call: TRBD1 (6 bases). V gave up 8 bases and J gave up 10 bases, with 15 bases separating them. From germline, CDR1 is LNHDA and CDR2 SQIVND (reference sequence). This CDR3 spans 13 amino acids. The CDR3 loop reads CASGGRGWSPLHF. The DNA for the CDR3 is TGTGCCAGTGGAGGCAGGGGTTGGTCACCCCTCCACTTT.

The chain recombines TRBV4-1 with TRBJ2-1; a weak D match, TRBD1 (5 bases). The CDR3 loop spans 16 amino acids. The germline gives CDR1 MGHRA, CDR2 YSYEKL. V dropped 4 bases and J dropped 8 bases, with 21 bases sitting between them. The CDR3 loop is CASSLDTNPLGDEQFF. The DNA of the CDR3 is TGCGCCAGCAGCCTGGACACTAACCCTTTAGGAGATGAGCAGTTCTTC.

CDR3 DNA: TGTGCCAGCAGCCGCCCGGGGGAGGCGAGGTCCTACAATGAGCAGTTCTTC. Residues: CASSRPGEARSYNEQFF. The genes are TRBV7-8 and TRBJ2-1; a weak D match, TRBD2 (6 bases). The CDR3 is made up of 17 amino acids. Trimming took off 5 bases at V and 1 base at J, with 18 bases between the two ends. The germline gives CDR1 SGHVS, CDR2 FQNEAQ.

V gene TRBV12-3 or TRBV12-4 combines with J gene TRBJ2-5; perhaps TRBD1 as D (5 bases). The CDR3 sequence is 13 residues long. The V and J ends lost 4 bases and 4 bases respectively, with 10 bases between them. Written as DNA, the CDR3 is TGTGCCAGCAGTTGGGGCAGGTCAGAGACCCAGTACTTC. Protein: CASSWGRSETQYF.

The chain uses TRBV2 and TRBJ2-4; 8 positions match TRBD1. CDR3 length equals 14 residues. Trimming cost V 7 bases and J 3 bases; bases outside gene matches: 5. CDR1 is SNHLY, CDR2 FYNNEI, per germline. The CDR3 reads CASTGQGGKNIQYF. The CDR3 DNA reads TGTGCCAGCACCGGACAGGGAGGCAAAAACATTCAGTACTTC.